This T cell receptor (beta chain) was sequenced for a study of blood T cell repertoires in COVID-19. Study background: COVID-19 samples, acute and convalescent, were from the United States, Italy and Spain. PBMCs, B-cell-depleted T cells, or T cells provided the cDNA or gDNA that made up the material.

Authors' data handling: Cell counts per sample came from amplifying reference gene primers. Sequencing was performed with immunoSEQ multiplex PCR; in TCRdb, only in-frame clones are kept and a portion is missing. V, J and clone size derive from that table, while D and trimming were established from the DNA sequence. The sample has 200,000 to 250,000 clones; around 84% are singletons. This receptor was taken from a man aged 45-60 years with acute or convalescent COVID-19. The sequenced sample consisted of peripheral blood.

Here the CDR3 DNA reads TGTGCCAGCTCACCGGGGACAGCTCGCGGGGGGCACTATGGCTACACCTTC. Its translation is CASSPGTARGGHYGYTF. This chain links TRBV18 with TRBJ1-2; 7 bases line up with TRBD1. Germline CDR1 is KGHSH and CDR2 is LQKENI. The CDR3 runs to 17 residues. V lost 3 bases and J lost 3; bases outside the gene matches: 13.